This T cell receptor beta chain was captured by sequencing in a study of cytomegalovirus exposure and HLA in healthy donors. A remark on this clone: The antigen remains unidentified.

TCRdb keeps only in-frame clones here, not all; method: immunoSEQ multiplex PCR. The repertoire holds roughly 67,000 clones, with 91% as singletons. Germline values: CDR1 SGHKS, CDR2 YYEKEE (reference sequence). V dropped 2 bases and J dropped 4 bases, with 13 bases sitting between them. CDR3 size: 15 residues. Overall study results and limits: Later, an analysis found that TCR clusters from the first cohort tended to co-occur in the roughly 120 validation repertoires.

The chain is built from TRBV5-5 and TRBJ1-5, with D unclear. The source of this sequence is a young man in good health and CMV-seronegative. What was sequenced was PBMCs. The CDR3 sequence: CASSLSSVRNQPQHF. As DNA, the CDR3 is TGTGCCAGCAGCTTATCTTCCGTGAGAAATCAGCCCCAGCATTTT.